This TCR beta chain was retrieved from a study of T cells in Graves' hyperthyroidism and ophthalmopathy. Study-wide points: Ophthalmopathy was told apart from stable hyperthyroidism by a 13 V-J model.

RNA transcripts were the template for amplifying TCR beta CDR3 regions. During a first-round RT-PCR of the TCR CDR3, the HTBI primer set was used. A single record per CDR3 protein comes from TCRdb applying MiXCR to the multiplex PCR reads. The sample contains approximately 400,000 distinct CDR3 sequences, 13% of which appear only once. Patients having uncontrolled infection, another autoimmune disease, pregnancy or lactation were not included. This clonotype has at least ten counts. The antigen remains unidentified. Germline V gene sequence: CDR1 LNHDA, CDR2 SQIVND (reference sequence). This CDR3 region has 16 residues. J gave up 0 bases and V 0 bases, and 4 bases lay outside the gene matches.

The gene calls are TRBV19 and TRBJ1-1; 7 positions agree with TRBD1. The origin of this receptor is a man aged 30 to 39 with Graves' hyperthyroidism that later progressed to Graves' ophthalmopathy. The material sequenced was blood. CDR3: CASSIDAGQMNTEAFF. CDR3 in DNA: TGTGCCAGTAGTATAGATGCGGGACAGATGAACACTGAAGCTTTCTTT.